One and the same sample provided the 10 T cell receptor beta chains below, sequenced in a study of cytomegalovirus exposure and HLA in healthy donors. PCR primers comprised 60 Vbeta and 13 Jbeta primers. The assay was immunoSEQ multiplex PCR, and TCRdb's table has in-frame clones only and misses some. The repertoire consists of roughly 130,000 clones, with about three quarters occurring once and the leading ten covering 1.3%. The material sequenced was PBMCs. These receptors all come from a woman aged 40-49 years in good health and CMV-seronegative.

This clone came up once. The chain carries TRBV29-1 and TRBJ2-1, with a possible D match to TRBD2 (6 bases). V lost 6 bases and J lost 6, with 9 bases in between. Germline V gives CDR1 SQVTM, CDR2 ANQGSEA. This CDR3 spans 11 amino acids. For the CDR3, the DNA is TGCAGCGTCGGGAGTCTCAATGAGCAGTTCTTC. Its protein is CSVGSLNEQFF.

Only one count was recorded for this clone. The chain uses TRBV21-1 and TRBJ2-2; TRBD1, the D gene given by the table, was not confirmed from the DNA. TRBV21-1 is listed as a pseudogene. The CDR3 is 16 residues long. CDR3 coding DNA: TGTGCCAGCAGCAAAGCGACAGGGGAAGGCGCCGGGGAGCTGTTTTTT. It codes for CASSKATGEGAGELFF.

The rearrangement links TRBV7-8 to TRBJ1-2, with TRBD1 identical over 7 bases. Per germline, CDR1 SGHVS and CDR2 FQNEAQ. This CDR3 comprises 16 residues. Trimming cost V 3 bases and J 4 bases; bases outside gene matches: 11. The CDR3 DNA is TGTGCCAGCAGCTTCATGGAGGGGGCGACTTTCTATGGCTACACCTTC. Protein sequence: CASSFMEGATFYGYTF.

The chain recombines TRBV10-2 with TRBJ1-6, with 7 bases fitting TRBD1. The V segment lost 8 bases and the J segment 7 bases; nucleotides outside the gene matches: 11. Germline V gene sequence: CDR1 WSHSY, CDR2 SAAADI. The length of the CDR3 is 15 residues. CDR3 region: CASWEGGLWNSPLHF. Written as DNA, the CDR3 is TGCGCCAGCTGGGAAGGGGGCTTGTGGAATTCACCCCTCCACTTT.

The rearrangement links TRBV27 to TRBJ1-6; D uncertain. Trimming stripped 4 bases from V and 14 bases from J, with 15 bases between. The CDR3 is made up of 13 amino acids. Germline V lookup: CDR1 MNHEY, CDR2 SMNVEV (reference sequence). The CDR3 spells CASSSQQPRTLHF. The CDR3 DNA sequence: TGTGCCAGCAGTTCCCAACAGCCTCGCACCCTCCACTTT.

The V call is TRBV10-3, the J call TRBJ1-2; tentative D call: TRBD1 (5 bases). CDR3 size: 14 residues. V was trimmed by 0 bases and J by 5 bases, leaving 10 bases between them. Germline V gene sequence: CDR1 ENHRY, CDR2 SYGVKD. The CDR3 reads CAISESGGAYGYTF. The DNA for the CDR3 is TGTGCCATCAGTGAGTCGGGGGGAGCGTATGGCTACACCTTC.

This clone occurred a few times. The rearrangement links TRBV4-1 to TRBJ1-1, with TRBD1 as a possible D gene (6 bases). The CDR3 runs to 17 residues. Trimming left V 4 bases short and J 1 base short, with 19 bases between. In germline, CDR1 is MGHRA, CDR2 YSYEKL. Written as DNA, the CDR3 is TGCGCCAGCAGCCGGACCCCAGGGGAGAGGGCGAACACTGAAGCTTTCTTT. Translation: CASSRTPGERANTEAFF.

This chain uses TRBV2 with TRBJ2-7; a weak D match, TRBD1 (5 bases). Trimming took off 1 base at V and 5 bases at J, with 15 bases between the two ends. Per the germline V gene, CDR1 is SNHLY and CDR2 is FYNNEI. The length of the CDR3 is 15 residues. The CDR3 DNA reads TGTGCCAGCAGTGAAGAACAACAGGTTGTAGACGAGCAGTACTTC. Translating it yields CASSEEQQVVDEQYF.

This chain uses TRBV13 with TRBJ1-2, with D possibly TRBD1 on 5 matching bases. Trimming took off 4 bases at V and 7 bases at J, with 25 bases between the two ends. Germline assignment: CDR1 PRHDT and CDR2 FYEKMQ (reference sequence). This CDR3 is built from 17 residues. The CDR3 sequence is CASSSSLHGGTPSGYTF. DNA of the CDR3: TGTGCCAGCAGCTCATCCCTTCACGGGGGTACCCCATCTGGCTACACCTTC. Complete variable domain (other parts from reference TRBV13 and TRBJ1-2): AAGVIQSPRHLIKEKRETATLKCYPIPRHDTVYWYQQGPGQDPQFLISFYEKMQSDKGSIPDRFSAQQFSDYHSELNMSSLELGDSALYFCASSSSLHGGTPSGYTFGSGTRLTVV.

DNA of the CDR3: TGTGCCAGCAGCTTACTGGGACTCCGAACCGGGGAGCTGTTTTTT. It translates to CASSLLGLRTGELFF. The chain combines TRBV7-2 with TRBJ2-2; the D gene is possibly TRBD2 (6 bases). Per the germline V gene, CDR1 is SGHTA and CDR2 is FQGNSA. The CDR3 loop spans 15 amino acids. V was clipped by 2 bases and J by 5 bases, with 12 bases between them.